A single sample gave rise to the 2 T cell receptor beta chains below, sequenced in a study of graft-versus-host responses after intestinal transplantation. The protocol was immunoSEQ multiplex PCR, while the TCRdb copy is restricted to in-frame clones and leaves out a portion. This sample has some 95,000 clones, with roughly 91% found just once. The antigens these receptors bind are not known. Sequencing was performed on unstimulated CD8+ T cells sorted from spleen or lymph node cells, taken before intestinal transplant. The receptors originated from a human donor who received an intestinal transplant.

The rearrangement links TRBV6-1 to TRBJ2-7; 9 positions agree with TRBD2. Unmatched junction bases numbered 9, after V lost 2 bases and J lost 4 bases. This CDR3 contains 16 residues. Germline V lookup: CDR1 MNHNS, CDR2 SASEGT. CDR3 residues: CASSEISGGRVYEQYF. Here the CDR3 DNA reads TGTGCCAGCAGTGAAATTTCTGGCGGGAGGGTTTACGAGCAGTACTTC.

The chain's CDR3 is CASTPGQKYQPQHF. The CDR3 coding sequence is TGTGCCAGCACCCCGGGACAGAAATATCAGCCCCAGCATTTT. V gene TRBV7-8 combines with J gene TRBJ1-5; 7 bases fit TRBD1. This CDR3 region has 14 residues. J was trimmed by 5 bases and V by 7 bases; bases with no gene match: 8. Germline CDR1 is SGHVS and CDR2 is FQNEAQ.